The 25 T cell receptor beta chains given below trace back to one sample, sequenced in a study of OX40 agonist ivuxolimab in advanced cancers. Only in-frame clones appear in the TCRdb table, and some are missing; sequencing was by immunoSEQ multiplex PCR. The sample has around 39,000 clones; roughly 86% are singletons. Sample: CD4+ or CD8+ T cells sorted from blood, taken in a trial of the OX40 agonist ivuxolimab. Every receptor here comes from an adult with an advanced solid tumor such as melanoma, head and neck, liver or kidney cancer.

This clone occurred once. V usage is TRBV7-8 and J usage is TRBJ1-5; D is unclear. Germline CDR1 SGHVS, CDR2 FQNEAQ. This CDR3 has 15 residues. The ends were cut back, 1 base at V and 2 bases at J, with 9 bases in the middle. The CDR3 DNA reads as TGTGCCAGCAGCTTAGGGGGAGTAGGCAATCAGCCCCAGCATTTT. Its protein is CASSLGGVGNQPQHF.

The chain carries TRBV21-1 and TRBJ2-1; the table gives TRBD2 as D, unverified against the DNA. TRBV21-1 is recorded as a pseudogene. The CDR3 runs to 18 residues. Here the CDR3 reads CASSKGNLAGVCYNEQFF. CDR3 bases: TGTGCCAGCAGCAAAGGGAATCTGGCGGGGGTTTGCTACAATGAGCAGTTCTTC.

This clone occurred once. CDR3 sequence: CASSVHGGIQETQYF. The CDR3 DNA reads TGTGCCAGCAGTGTACACGGGGGTATCCAGGAGACCCAGTACTTC. The chain employs TRBV25-1 and TRBJ2-5; tentative D call: TRBD2 (6 bases). Per the germline V gene, CDR1 is MGHDK and CDR2 is SYGVNS. This CDR3 is 15 amino acids long. With 4 bases removed from V and 5 bases from J, the gap between germline ends came to 17 bases.

The rearrangement uses TRBV18 and TRBJ2-3, with 13 bases that match TRBD2. The J segment lost 4 bases and the V segment lost 0 bases, leaving 4 bases of the junction unmatched. The germline gives CDR1 KGHSH, CDR2 LQKENI. This CDR3 spans 17 amino acids. Written as DNA, the CDR3 is TGTGCCAGCTCACCACCGGGACTAGCGGGAACCGCAGATACGCAGTATTTT. This encodes CASSPPGLAGTADTQYF.

The V gene is TRBV9, the J gene TRBJ2-3; 7 nucleotides align to TRBD2. Germline CDR1 is SGDLS and CDR2 is YYNGEE. There are 16 residues in the CDR3. The V and J ends lost 0 bases and 1 base, in that order; junction bases with no gene match: 5. The CDR3 protein is CASSVAGGLGTDTQYF. CDR3 nucleotides: TGTGCCAGCAGCGTAGCGGGAGGACTGGGCACAGATACGCAGTATTTT.

The V gene is TRBV18, the J gene TRBJ1-3, with D possibly TRBD1 on 5 matching bases. The V gene's germline CDR1 is KGHSH and CDR2 LQKENI. The CDR3 has 18 residues. V was clipped by 0 bases and J by 0 bases, with 15 bases between them. CDR3 amino acids: CASSPPGGRYDSGNTIYF. The CDR3 nucleotides read TGTGCCAGCTCACCACCGGGGGGACGGTACGACTCTGGAAACACCATATATTTT.

This chain uses TRBV18 with TRBJ2-7, with D possibly TRBD1 on 6 matching bases. Germline CDR1 reads KGHSH; CDR2 reads LQKENI. The V end was cut by 3 bases, the J end by 0 bases, with 12 bases between. This CDR3 is built from 15 residues. The CDR3 DNA sequence: TGTGCCAGCTCACCGGGGGCTACCAGCTCCTACGAGCAGTACTTC. Translated, it gives CASSPGATSSYEQYF. Full variable domain (rest looked up from reference TRBV18 and TRBJ2-7): NAGVMQNPRHLVRRRGQEARLRCSPMKGHSHVYWYRQLPEEGLKFMVYLQKENIIDESGMPKERFSAEFPKEGPSILRIQQVVRGDSAAYFCASSPGATSSYEQYFGPGTRLTVT.

The chain links TRBV4-2 to TRBJ2-5; D perhaps matches TRBD1 (6 bases). The end of the DNA is better explained by TRBJ2-7, so the J call may be wrong. Germline V gives CDR1 LGHNA, CDR2 YNFKEQ. CDR3 length: 12 residues. In DNA form, the CDR3 reads TGTGCCAGCCGGGACAATTCCTACGAGCAGTACTTC. Amino acid sequence: CASRDNSYEQYF.

In its sample, this clone was seen a few times. The chain recombines TRBV19 with TRBJ1-1, with TRBD1 identical over 8 bases. V trimming: 5 bases; J trimming: 4 bases; junction bases outside the gene matches: 3. In germline, CDR1 is LNHDA, CDR2 SQIVND (reference sequence). The CDR3 extends over 13 amino acids. This CDR3 is CASSQGAFTEAFF. DNA of the CDR3: TGTGCCAGTAGTCAGGGGGCATTCACTGAAGCTTTCTTT.

The chain joins TRBV6-5 to TRBJ2-7, with unresolved D. Looked up from germline, CDR1 is MNHEY and CDR2 is SVGAGI. The V gene lost 2 bases and the J gene lost 2 bases, with 10 bases spanning the gap. This CDR3 region has 14 residues. CDR3 DNA: TGTGCCAGCAGTTACCGGCTGGGCCCCTACGAGCAGTACTTC. Translated: CASSYRLGPYEQYF.

The chain couples TRBV6-5 to TRBJ1-6, with 7 nucleotides matching TRBD1. The V and J ends lost 0 bases and 7 bases, in that order; junction bases with no gene match: 3. Germline V gene data show CDR1 as MNHEY and CDR2 as SVGAGI. CDR3 length equals 15 residues. The CDR3 sequence is CASSYSMTGNSPLHF. CDR3 nucleotide sequence: TGTGCCAGCAGTTACTCGATGACAGGGAATTCACCCCTCCACTTT.

The rearrangement uses TRBV6-1 and TRBJ1-5; 10 bases are a match to TRBD1. There are 16 residues in the CDR3. In germline, CDR1 is MNHNS, CDR2 SASEGT. V shed 1 base and J 8 bases; nucleotides not matched to a gene: 8. CDR3 residues: CASSEGGQGNREPQHF. CDR3 nucleotide sequence: TGTGCCAGCAGTGAAGGGGGACAGGGGAATAGAGAGCCCCAGCATTTT.

The rearrangement links TRBV5-4 to TRBJ2-1; D possibly corresponds to TRBD1 (6 bases). V was clipped by 0 bases and J by 10 bases, with 17 bases between them. The CDR3 covers 15 residues. Germline CDR1 is SGHNT and CDR2 is YYREEE (reference sequence). CDR3 DNA: TGTGCCAGCAGCTTGGCAGGGGCCGCTGCTGAGGAGCAGTTCTTC. It translates to CASSLAGAAAEEQFF.

This rearrangement joins TRBV7-3 to TRBJ2-5; D is undetermined. The CDR3 totals 14 residues. The V gene lost 1 base and the J gene lost 3 bases, with 9 bases spanning the gap. Germline CDR1 and CDR2: SGHTA and FQGTGA. CDR3 bases: TGTGCCAGCAGCTTAAGGGGTGGGGAAGAGACCCAGTACTTC. Translated, it gives CASSLRGGEETQYF.

This clone was detected once. This chain uses TRBV27 with TRBJ1-1, with TRBD1 matching over 11 bases. V shed 6 bases and J 4 bases; nucleotides not matched to a gene: 16. The CDR3 contains 18 residues. Germline CDR1 and CDR2: MNHEY and SMNVEV (reference sequence). CDR3: CASSLTRTGGIGGTEAFF. CDR3 in DNA: TGTGCCAGCAGCCTAACACGGACAGGGGGCATCGGAGGCACTGAAGCTTTCTTT.

This chain connects TRBV7-6 to TRBJ2-7, with 9 bases lining up with TRBD2. Germline V gene data show CDR1 as SGHVS and CDR2 as FNYEAQ. This CDR3 has 15 residues. Trimming took 0 bases from V and 4 from J; bases not matched to a gene: 4. CDR3 bases: TGTGCCAGCAGCTTAGCGGATACTAGCGGGTACGAGCAGTACTTC. Encoded protein: CASSLADTSGYEQYF.

This clone occurred once. The chain recombines TRBV10-3 with TRBJ2-1; TRBD2 aligns across 14 bases. The CDR3 runs 16 residues. CDR1 and CDR2 from the germline V gene are ENHRY and SYGVKD. Unmatched junction bases numbered 4, after V lost 6 bases and J lost 3 bases. CDR3 bases: TGTGCCATCAGACCCGGGACTAGCGGGAGCTACAATGAGCAGTTCTTC. It codes for CAIRPGTSGSYNEQFF.

In this sample, this clone turned up a few times. The chain recombines TRBV14 with TRBJ2-1; D gene uncertain. This CDR3 region has 12 residues. The V gene's germline CDR1 is SGHDN and CDR2 FVKESK. V lost 1 base and J lost 10, with 8 bases in between. The CDR3 DNA is TGTGCCAGCAGCCAAGTGTGGGGAGAGCAGTTCTTC. Its protein is CASSQVWGEQFF.

This chain joins TRBV9 and TRBJ1-3; 7 bases fit TRBD1. Trimming cost V 6 bases and J 2 bases; bases outside gene matches: 5. Germline loops: CDR1 SGDLS, CDR2 YYNGEE. This CDR3 has 14 amino acids. The CDR3 protein is CASTRGSPGNTIYF. In DNA, the CDR3 is TGTGCCAGCACCAGGGGGTCCCCTGGAAACACCATATATTTT.

This clone was counted only a few times. V gene TRBV6-1 combines with J gene TRBJ2-7, with TRBD1 matching over 7 bases. Trimming removed 6 bases from V and 3 bases from J; junction bases left unmatched: 5. The length of the CDR3 is 13 residues. Germline V gives CDR1 MNHNS, CDR2 SASEGT. DNA for the CDR3: TGTGCCAGCAGAGGGACAGTAGGCTACGAGCAGTACTTC. Translation gives CASRGTVGYEQYF.

This sequence joins TRBV15 and TRBJ2-5; TRBD1 agrees at 7 bases. Germline CDR1 LNHNV, CDR2 YYDKDF (reference sequence). The CDR3 has 16 amino acids. V was clipped by 1 base and J by 1 base; unmatched bases: 6. CDR3 in amino acids: CATSRGDRFSQETQYF. The CDR3, as DNA: TGTGCCACCAGCAGAGGGGACAGATTCAGCCAAGAGACCCAGTACTTC.

The chain joins TRBV6-1 to TRBJ1-3, with a possible D match to TRBD1 (5 bases). Trimming removed 8 bases at V and 2 bases at J, with 10 bases between. CDR1 is MNHNS, CDR2 SASEGT, per germline. The CDR3 totals 13 residues. Here the CDR3 reads CASQTGPGNTIYF. DNA for the CDR3: TGTGCCAGCCAGACGGGGCCTGGAAACACCATATATTTT.

This clone was seen once. The gene calls are TRBV5-6 and TRBJ2-4; D is undetermined. V lost 4 bases and J 0 bases, leaving 11 bases between the germline ends. CDR1 and CDR2 from the germline V gene are SGHDT and YYEEEE. The CDR3 loop spans 15 amino acids. The CDR3 spells CASSLLGLAKNIQYF. CDR3 nucleotide sequence: TGTGCCAGCAGCCTTTTGGGTCTAGCCAAAAACATTCAGTACTTC.

The gene calls are TRBV9 and TRBJ1-2; D unclear. Trimming took off 0 bases at V and 5 bases at J, with 11 bases between the two ends. Germline CDR1 and CDR2: SGDLS and YYNGEE. This CDR3 has 14 residues. The CDR3 region is CASSVGGDGYGYTF. The CDR3 DNA reads TGTGCCAGCAGCGTAGGGGGAGATGGTTATGGCTACACCTTC. Supplemented by reference TRBV9 and TRBJ1-2, the full variable domain reads DSGVTQTPKHLITATGQRVTLRCSPRSGDLSVYWYQQSLDQGLQFLIQYYNGEERAKGNILERFSAQQFPDLHSELNLSSLELGDSALYFCASSVGGDGYGYTFGSGTRLTVV.

This chain links TRBV19 with TRBJ2-3; the D gene is possibly TRBD2 (5 bases). Trimming removed 1 base at V and 0 bases at J, with 8 bases between. Looked up from germline, CDR1 is LNHDA and CDR2 is SQIVND (reference sequence). The CDR3 length is 15 residues. CDR3 in amino acids: CASSIVAHSTDTQYF. The CDR3 DNA reads TGTGCCAGTAGTATAGTAGCGCATAGCACAGATACGCAGTATTTT.